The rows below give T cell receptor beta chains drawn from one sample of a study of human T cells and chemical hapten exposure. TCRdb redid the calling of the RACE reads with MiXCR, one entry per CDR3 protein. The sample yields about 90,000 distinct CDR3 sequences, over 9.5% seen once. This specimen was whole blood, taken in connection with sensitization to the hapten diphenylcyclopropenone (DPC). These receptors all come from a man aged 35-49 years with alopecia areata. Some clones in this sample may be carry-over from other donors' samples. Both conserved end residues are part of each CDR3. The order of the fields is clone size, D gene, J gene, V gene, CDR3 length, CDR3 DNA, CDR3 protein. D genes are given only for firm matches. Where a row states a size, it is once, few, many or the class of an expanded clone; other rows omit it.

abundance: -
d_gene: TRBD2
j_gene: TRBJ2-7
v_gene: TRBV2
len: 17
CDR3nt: TGTGCCAGCACCCTTGAGGGACTAGCGGGGGGCCGGAGTTGGCAGTACTTC
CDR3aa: CASTLEGLAGGRSWQYF

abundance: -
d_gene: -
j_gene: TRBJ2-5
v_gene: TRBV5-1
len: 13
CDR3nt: TGCGCCAGCAGCTTGCAGGGGCAAGAGACCCAGTACTTC
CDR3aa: CASSLQGQETQYF

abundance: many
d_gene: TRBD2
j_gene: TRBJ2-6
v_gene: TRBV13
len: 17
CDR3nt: TGTGCCAGCAGCGCTACTAGCGGGACCTCTGGGGCCAACGTCCTGACTTTC
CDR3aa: CASSATSGTSGANVLTF

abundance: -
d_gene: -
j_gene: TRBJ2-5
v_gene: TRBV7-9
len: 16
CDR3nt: TGTGCCAGCAGCTTAGCCCCCGTCGGGATCCAAGAGACCCAGTACTTC
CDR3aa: CASSLAPVGIQETQYF

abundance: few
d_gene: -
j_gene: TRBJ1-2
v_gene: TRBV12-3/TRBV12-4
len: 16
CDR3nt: TGTGCCAGCAGTTCTAAATCCCCCGGGGAAGACTATGGCTACACCTTC
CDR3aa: CASSSKSPGEDYGYTF

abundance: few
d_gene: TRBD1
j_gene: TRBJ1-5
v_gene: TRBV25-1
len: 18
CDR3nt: TGTGCCAGCAGTGCTGCCACACTCCAGACAGGGGGCGGTCAGCCCCAGCATTTT
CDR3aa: CASSAATLQTGGGQPQHF

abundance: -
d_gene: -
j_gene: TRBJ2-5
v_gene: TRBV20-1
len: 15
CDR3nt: TGCAGTGCTAGTCCCGGGGGGCGGAGTCAAGAGACCCAGTACTTC
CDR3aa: CSASPGGRSQETQYF

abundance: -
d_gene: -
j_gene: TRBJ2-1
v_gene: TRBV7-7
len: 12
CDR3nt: TGTGCTAGCAGTCTCGACTCAGGGGAGCAGTTCTTC
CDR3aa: CASSLDSGEQFF

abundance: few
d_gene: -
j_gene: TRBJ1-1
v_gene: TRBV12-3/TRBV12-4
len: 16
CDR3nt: TGTGCCAGCAGTTTGAGTGTCGCGCCCGGTGGGGATGAAGCTTTCTTT
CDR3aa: CASSLSVAPGGDEAFF

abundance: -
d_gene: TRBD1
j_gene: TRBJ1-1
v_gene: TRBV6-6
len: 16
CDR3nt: TGTGCCAGCAGCATCGACAGGGAACCCATGAACACTGAAGCTTTCTTT
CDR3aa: CASSIDREPMNTEAFF

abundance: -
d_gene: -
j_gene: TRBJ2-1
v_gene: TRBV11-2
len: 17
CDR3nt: TGTGCCAGCAACATGAGGGGTCAACCATTATTCTACAATGAGCAGTTCTTC
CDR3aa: CASNMRGQPLFYNEQFF

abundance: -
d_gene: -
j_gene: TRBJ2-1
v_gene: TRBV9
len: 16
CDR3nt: TGTGCCAGCAGCGTAGGAGGGTCGGGGACCTACAATGAGCAGTTCTTC
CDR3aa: CASSVGGSGTYNEQFF

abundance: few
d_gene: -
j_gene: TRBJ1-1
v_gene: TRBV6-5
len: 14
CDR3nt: TGTGCCAGCAGGAAGGGGTCGCCGAACACTGAAGCTTTCTTT
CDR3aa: CASRKGSPNTEAFF

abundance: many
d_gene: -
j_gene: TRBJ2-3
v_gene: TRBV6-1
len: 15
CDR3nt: TGTGCCAGCAGTCCGCGACTAGATTTCACAGATACGCAGTATTTT
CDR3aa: CASSPRLDFTDTQYF

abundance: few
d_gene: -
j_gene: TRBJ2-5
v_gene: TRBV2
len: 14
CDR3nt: TGTGCCAGCAGTGAAAGGCGCTACCAAGAGACCCAGTACTTC
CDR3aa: CASSERRYQETQYF

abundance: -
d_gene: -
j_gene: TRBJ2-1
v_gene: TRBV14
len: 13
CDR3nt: TGTGCCAGCAGCCAAGAATGGGGGACCGAGCAGTTCTTC
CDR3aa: CASSQEWGTEQFF

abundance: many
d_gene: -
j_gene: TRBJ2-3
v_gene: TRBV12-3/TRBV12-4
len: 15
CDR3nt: TGTGCCAGCAGTCCGGACTGGGAGGGCACAGATACGCAGTATTTT
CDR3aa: CASSPDWEGTDTQYF

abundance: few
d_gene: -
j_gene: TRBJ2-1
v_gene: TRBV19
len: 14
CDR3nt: TGTGCCAGTAGTATTGATATAGCGGTTAATGAGCAGTTCTTC
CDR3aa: CASSIDIAVNEQFF

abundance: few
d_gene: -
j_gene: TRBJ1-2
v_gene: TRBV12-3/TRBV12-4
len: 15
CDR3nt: TGTGCCAGCAGTTTCCCACAGGCCCCCAGCTATGGCTACACCTTC
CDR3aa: CASSFPQAPSYGYTF

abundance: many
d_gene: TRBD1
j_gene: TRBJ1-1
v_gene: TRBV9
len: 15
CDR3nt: TGTGCCAGCAGCGTAGTTCCGACAGGGGTCACTGAAGCTTTCTTT
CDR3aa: CASSVVPTGVTEAFF

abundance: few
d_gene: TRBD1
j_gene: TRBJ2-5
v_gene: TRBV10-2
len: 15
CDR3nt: TGCGCCAGCAGCCGGGACAGGGTTTCACAAGAGACCCAGTACTTC
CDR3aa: CASSRDRVSQETQYF

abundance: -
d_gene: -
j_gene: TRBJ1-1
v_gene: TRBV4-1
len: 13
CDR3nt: TGCGCCAGCAGAGGCGGGGGAGACACTGAAGCTTTCTTT
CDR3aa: CASRGGGDTEAFF

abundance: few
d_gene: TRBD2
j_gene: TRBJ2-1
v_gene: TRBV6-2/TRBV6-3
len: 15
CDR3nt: TGTGCCAGCAGTTCTGAGACTAGCGGAAACAATGAGCAGTTCTTC
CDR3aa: CASSSETSGNNEQFF

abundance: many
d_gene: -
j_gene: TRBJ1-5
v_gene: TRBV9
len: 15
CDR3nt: TGTGCCAGCAGCGTATCAGGGTCTAGCAATCAGCCCCAGCATTTT
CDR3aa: CASSVSGSSNQPQHF

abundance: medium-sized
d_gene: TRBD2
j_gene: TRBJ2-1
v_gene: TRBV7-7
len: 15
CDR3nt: TGTGCTAGCAGCTTAGTCCTCCTCCCGGGGGGTGAGCAGTTCTTC
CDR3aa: CASSLVLLPGGEQFF

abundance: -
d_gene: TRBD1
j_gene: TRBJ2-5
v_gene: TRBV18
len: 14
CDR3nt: TGTGCCAGCCCACAACGGGACAGTAAAGAGACCCAGTACTTC
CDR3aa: CASPQRDSKETQYF

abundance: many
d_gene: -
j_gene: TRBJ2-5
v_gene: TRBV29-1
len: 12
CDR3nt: TGCAGCGTGGGGGCGCCCCAAGAGACCCAGTACTTC
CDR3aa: CSVGAPQETQYF

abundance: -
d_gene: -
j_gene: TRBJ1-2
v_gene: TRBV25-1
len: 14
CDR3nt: TGTGCCAGCAGTGAATACGGGGGTAACTATGGCTACACCTTC
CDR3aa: CASSEYGGNYGYTF

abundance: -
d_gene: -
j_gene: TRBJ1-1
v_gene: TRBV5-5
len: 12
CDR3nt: TGTGCCAGCAGATGGGCGAACACTGAAGCTTTCTTT
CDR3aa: CASRWANTEAFF

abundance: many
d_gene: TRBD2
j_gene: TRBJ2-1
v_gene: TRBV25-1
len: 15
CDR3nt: TGTGCCAGCAGTGAATTAGTGGGAGGGAGGGGTGAGCAGTTCTTC
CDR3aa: CASSELVGGRGEQFF

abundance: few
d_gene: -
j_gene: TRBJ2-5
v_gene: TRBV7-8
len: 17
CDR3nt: TGTGCCAGCAGCTCCTACGGAAACCCAGGGGAAAGAGAGACCCAGTACTTC
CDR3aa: CASSSYGNPGERETQYF

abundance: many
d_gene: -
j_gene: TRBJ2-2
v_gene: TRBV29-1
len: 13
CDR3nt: TGCAGCGTTTCTGAACAGGGTGCCGGGGAGCTGTTTTTT
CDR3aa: CSVSEQGAGELFF

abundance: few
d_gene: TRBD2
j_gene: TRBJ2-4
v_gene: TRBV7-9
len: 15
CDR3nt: TGTGCCAGCAGCTTAGGGCGGGAGAGGAGAAACATTCAGTACTTC
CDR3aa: CASSLGRERRNIQYF

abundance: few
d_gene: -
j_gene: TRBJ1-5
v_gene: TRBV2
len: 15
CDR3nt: TGTGCCAGCAGTCCCCTCAGGGGCACCGGTCAGCCCCAGCATTTT
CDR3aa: CASSPLRGTGQPQHF

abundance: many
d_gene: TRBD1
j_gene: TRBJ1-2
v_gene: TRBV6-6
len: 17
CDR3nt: TGTGCCAGCAGGGACATCCTCGACAGGGGTGAGGGCTATGGCTACACCTTC
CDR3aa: CASRDILDRGEGYGYTF